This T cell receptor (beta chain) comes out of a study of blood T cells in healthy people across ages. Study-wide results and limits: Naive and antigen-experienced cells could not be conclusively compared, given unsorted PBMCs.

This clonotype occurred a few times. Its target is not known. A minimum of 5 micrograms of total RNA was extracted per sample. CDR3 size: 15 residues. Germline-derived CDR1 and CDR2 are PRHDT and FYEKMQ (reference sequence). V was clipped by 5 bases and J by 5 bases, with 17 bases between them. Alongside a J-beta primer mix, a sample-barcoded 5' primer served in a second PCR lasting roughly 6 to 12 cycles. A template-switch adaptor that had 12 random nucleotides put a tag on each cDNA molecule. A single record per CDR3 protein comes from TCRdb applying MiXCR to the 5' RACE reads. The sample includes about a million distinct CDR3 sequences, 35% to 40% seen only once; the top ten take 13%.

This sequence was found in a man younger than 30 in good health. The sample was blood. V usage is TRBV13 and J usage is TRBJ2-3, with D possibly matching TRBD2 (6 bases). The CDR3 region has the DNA TGTGCCAGCAGCCCACCACGAGGAGGGCAAGATACGCAGTATTTT. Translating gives CASSPPRGGQDTQYF.